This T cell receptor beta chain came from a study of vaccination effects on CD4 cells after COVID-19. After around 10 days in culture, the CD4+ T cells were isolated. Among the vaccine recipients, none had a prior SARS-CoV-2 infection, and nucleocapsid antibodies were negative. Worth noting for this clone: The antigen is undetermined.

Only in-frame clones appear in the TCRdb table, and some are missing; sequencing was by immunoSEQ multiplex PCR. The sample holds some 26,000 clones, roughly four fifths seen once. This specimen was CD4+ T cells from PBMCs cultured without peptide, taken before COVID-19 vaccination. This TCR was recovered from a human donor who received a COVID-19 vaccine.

The CDR3 here is CASSWGRWELFF. CDR3 sequence (DNA): TGTGCCAGCAGCTGGGGTCGGTGGGAGCTGTTTTTT. The chain couples TRBV12-3 or TRBV12-4 to TRBJ2-2; no firm D call. Trimming pared 6 bases from V and 9 bases from J, leaving 11 bases between. The CDR3 extends over 12 amino acids.